The 3 T cell receptor beta chains presented below share a single source sample, sequenced in a study of T cell changes during pregnancy in multiple sclerosis (dated by TCRdb to the late 2010s). Receptor libraries were prepared by the immunoSEQ multiplex PCR assay. TCRdb obtained this table from immuneACCESS and retained in-frame rearrangements with V and J assigned. These tables miss some clones; where compared with another copy, unresolved V genes account for less than half of the shortfall, and the remainder is unexplained. This sample holds tens of thousands of clones; approximately 90% were observed only once. The biggest ten clones account for 3.5% to 4.5% of the sample. The sample consisted of CD8+ T cells from peripheral blood mononuclear cells, taken in the second trimester of pregnancy. The receptors derive from a female donor with multiple sclerosis, enrolled in a pregnancy study.

This chain links TRBV9 with TRBJ2-7, with 8 positions matching TRBD2. With 0 bases clipped from V and 3 bases from J, the junction kept 5 bases outside the gene matches. The germline V gene has CDR1 SGDLS and CDR2 YYNGEE. The CDR3 has 15 residues. CDR3 protein: CASSVVASGFYEQYF. Here the CDR3 DNA reads TGTGCCAGCAGCGTAGTGGCTAGCGGGTTCTACGAGCAGTACTTC.

V is TRBV5-1 and J is TRBJ2-1, with 7 positions matching TRBD2. The CDR3 is made up of 16 amino acids. Germline CDR1 SGHRS, CDR2 YFSETQ. V trimming: 0 bases; J trimming: 5 bases; junction bases outside the gene matches: 8. The CDR3 is CASSLVRGGSDNEQFF. CDR3 DNA sequence: TGCGCCAGCAGCTTGGTTCGCGGCGGGAGCGACAATGAGCAGTTCTTC.

The V and J genes are TRBV6-5 and TRBJ2-1; TRBD1 matches 7 bases. The CDR3 spans 15 residues. Trimming took 5 bases from V and 3 from J; bases not matched to a gene: 7. CDR1 is MNHEY, CDR2 SVGAGI, per germline. Here the CDR3 reads CASSGKGQIYNEQFF. CDR3 in DNA: TGTGCCAGCAGTGGAAAGGGACAGATCTACAATGAGCAGTTCTTC.